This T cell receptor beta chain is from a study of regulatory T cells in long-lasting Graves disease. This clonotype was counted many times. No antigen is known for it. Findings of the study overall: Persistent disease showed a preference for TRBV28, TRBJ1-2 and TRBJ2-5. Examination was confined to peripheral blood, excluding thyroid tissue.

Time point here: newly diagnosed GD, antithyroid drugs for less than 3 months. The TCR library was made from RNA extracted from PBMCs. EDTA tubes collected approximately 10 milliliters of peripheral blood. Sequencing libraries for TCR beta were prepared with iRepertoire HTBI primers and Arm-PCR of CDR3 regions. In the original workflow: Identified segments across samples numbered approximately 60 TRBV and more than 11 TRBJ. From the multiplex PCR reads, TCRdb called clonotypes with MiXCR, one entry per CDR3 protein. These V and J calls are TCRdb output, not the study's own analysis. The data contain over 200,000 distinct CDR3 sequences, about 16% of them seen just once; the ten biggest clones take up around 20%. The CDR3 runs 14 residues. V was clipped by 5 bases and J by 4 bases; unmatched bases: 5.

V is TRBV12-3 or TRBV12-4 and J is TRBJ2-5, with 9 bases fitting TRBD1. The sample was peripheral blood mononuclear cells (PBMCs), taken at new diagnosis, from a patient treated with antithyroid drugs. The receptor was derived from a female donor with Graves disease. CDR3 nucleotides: TGTGCCAGCAGTCACGGACAGGGGAGAGAGACCCAGTACTTC. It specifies CASSHGQGRETQYF.